A single sample is the source of the 30 T cell receptor beta chains below, sequenced in a study of response to subunit inactivated influenza vaccine. TCRdb recomputed calls from the RT-PCR reads with MiXCR, one row per CDR3 protein. The data contain around 480,000 distinct CDR3 sequences, 15% to 20% of them singletons. The material was CD4+ T cells sorted from PBMCs, obtained less than 30 months after vaccination. Receptor source: a man between 50 and 69 years old who received an inactivated influenza vaccine.

In its sample, this clonotype was seen many times. This rearrangement joins TRBV12-3 or TRBV12-4 to TRBJ1-2; D might be TRBD1 (6 bases). CDR3 size: 14 residues. V gave up 2 bases and J gave up 5 bases, with 12 bases separating them. The CDR3 DNA is TGTGCCAGCAGTTTAAAGATACAGGGTTATGGCTACACCTTC. Protein sequence: CASSLKIQGYGYTF.

In this sample, this clonotype turned up a few times. This rearrangement joins TRBV7-8 to TRBJ2-5, with D perhaps matching TRBD2 (6 bases). The CDR3 consists of 15 residues. Per germline, CDR1 SGHVS and CDR2 FQNEAQ. Trimming removed 4 bases from V and 4 bases from J, with 16 bases in between. CDR3 loop: CASSYEGRGPETQYF. DNA of the CDR3: TGTGCCAGCAGCTACGAGGGGCGGGGCCCAGAGACCCAGTACTTC.

The V and J genes are TRBV29-1 and TRBJ2-2; weak D call: TRBD1 (6 bases). The V end lost 7 bases, the J end lost 3 bases, and 6 bases lay between the germline ends. The CDR3 totals 11 residues. Germline CDR1 is SQVTM and CDR2 is ANQGSEA. Here the CDR3 reads CSAGDTGELFF. For the CDR3, the DNA is TGCAGCGCAGGGGACACCGGGGAGCTGTTTTTT.

This clonotype was observed at least ten times. The chain recombines TRBV27 with TRBJ2-3; D is perhaps TRBD1 or TRBD2 (5 bases each). Germline CDR1 and CDR2: MNHEY and SMNVEV (reference sequence). This CDR3 is 17 amino acids long. V dropped 4 bases and J dropped 1 base, with 18 bases sitting between them. The CDR3: CASSSLMGTEGTDTQYF. The CDR3 DNA follows: TGTGCCAGCAGTTCCCTCATGGGGACGGAGGGCACAGATACGCAGTATTTT.

The sample holds a few counts of this clonotype. The chain carries TRBV7-2 and TRBJ1-3; D gene ambiguous. Germline V gives CDR1 SGHTA, CDR2 FQGNSA. The CDR3 length is 15 residues. Trimming removed 5 bases from V and 0 bases from J, with 11 bases in between. In nucleotides, the CDR3 is TGTGCCAGCAGCCCCCGGCGATCCTCTGGAAACACCATATATTTT. This gives the protein CASSPRRSSGNTIYF.

J is TRBJ2-5 and V is TRBV7-9, with D unresolved. CDR1 SEHNR and CDR2 FQNEAQ come from the germline V gene (reference sequence). V shed 0 bases and J shed 4 bases, with 12 bases lying between them. The CDR3 consists of 15 residues. This CDR3 is CASSLATWSGETQYF. The DNA of the CDR3 is TGTGCCAGCAGCTTAGCAACGTGGTCGGGAGAGACCCAGTACTTC.

This clonotype turned up a few times. V gene TRBV20-1 combines with J gene TRBJ2-1, with D possibly TRBD2 on 5 matching bases. V was clipped by 0 bases and J by 2 bases, with 11 bases between them. CDR1 DFQATT and CDR2 SNEGSKA come from the germline V gene (reference sequence). There are 15 residues in the CDR3. CDR3 bases: TGCAGTGCTAGAGATGCTAGGGAGACCTACAATGAGCAGTTCTTC. It codes for CSARDARETYNEQFF.

The V and J genes are TRBV7-2 and TRBJ2-5; 8 bases line up with TRBD1. The CDR3 extends over 16 amino acids. CDR1 is SGHTA, CDR2 FQGNSA, per germline. The V and J ends lost 1 base and 6 bases, in that order; junction bases with no gene match: 10. CDR3 amino acids: CASSLGIGQGAKTQYF. For the CDR3, the DNA is TGTGCCAGCAGCTTAGGGATCGGGCAGGGGGCAAAGACCCAGTACTTC.

This clonotype appeared a few times. The chain links TRBV7-9 to TRBJ2-1; D may be TRBD2 (5 bases). CDR3 length: 13 amino acids. Germline CDR1 reads SEHNR; CDR2 reads FQNEAQ (reference sequence). Between the trimmed V and J ends, which lost 3 bases and 8 bases, there was a span of 11 bases. Here the CDR3 reads CASSLAMRDEQFF. The CDR3 region has the DNA TGTGCCAGCAGCTTGGCCATGCGGGATGAGCAGTTCTTC.

This chain connects TRBV6-2 or TRBV6-3 to TRBJ2-1, with D possibly TRBD1 on 6 matching bases. The germline gives CDR1 MNHEY, CDR2 SVGEGT. CDR3 length equals 15 residues. V lost 7 bases and J lost 4, with 17 bases in between. The CDR3: CASTRQARSYNEQFF. The CDR3 nucleotides are TGTGCCAGCACCCGACAGGCTAGATCTTACAATGAGCAGTTCTTC.

This clonotype was seen at least ten times. The rearrangement uses TRBV10-2 and TRBJ2-5, with 8 bases aligning to TRBD2. Trimming took 6 bases from V and 5 from J; bases not matched to a gene: 17. The CDR3 sequence is 17 residues long. Germline lookup yields CDR1 WSHSY and CDR2 SAAADI. Written as DNA, the CDR3 is TGCGCCAGCAGCGCTTTAATATCGCTAGCGGGTACTGAGACCCAGTACTTC. This encodes CASSALISLAGTETQYF.

This clonotype was seen more than once but under ten times. The V call is TRBV20-1, the J call TRBJ1-4, with 7 positions matching TRBD1. From germline, CDR1 is DFQATT and CDR2 SNEGSKA (reference sequence). The CDR3 consists of 13 residues. Here the CDR3 reads CSVRGTDHEKLFF. The CDR3, as DNA: TGCAGCGTACGCGGGACAGACCATGAAAAACTGTTTTTT.

This clonotype occurred many times. The gene calls are TRBV25-1 and TRBJ2-7; maybe TRBD1 (6 bases). The CDR3 totals 14 residues. V was trimmed by 2 bases and J by 6 bases, leaving 14 bases between them. The germline CDR1 and CDR2 sequences are MGHDK and SYGVNS. This chain's CDR3 is CASSETGWISEQYF. DNA for the CDR3: TGTGCCAGCAGTGAAACAGGGTGGATATCCGAGCAGTACTTC.

The chain has TRBV20-1 and TRBJ2-1; 15 bases align to TRBD2. Germline lookup yields CDR1 DFQATT and CDR2 SNEGSKA (reference sequence). The CDR3 covers 16 residues. With 5 bases clipped from V and 8 bases from J, the junction kept 10 bases outside the gene matches. CDR3 DNA sequence: TGCAGTGCTTCCCGGGGACTAGCGGGGGGAGATGATGAGCAGTTCTTC. Translated, it gives CSASRGLAGGDDEQFF.

This chain connects TRBV29-1 to TRBJ2-3, with TRBD2 matching 12 bases. Trimming took 6 bases from V and 6 from J; bases not matched to a gene: 10. The CDR3 runs 15 residues. The V gene's germline CDR1 is SQVTM and CDR2 ANQGSEA. CDR3 protein: CSVKLGLAGWDTQYF. CDR3 nucleotide sequence: TGCAGCGTGAAACTGGGACTAGCGGGTTGGGATACGCAGTATTTT.

This clonotype was found many times. The chain couples TRBV3-1 to TRBJ1-2; possible D gene TRBD1, 5 bases. CDR3 size: 15 residues. Trimming took 1 base from V and 4 from J, leaving 13 bases between them. The germline V gene encodes CDR1 LGHDT and CDR2 YNNKEL (reference sequence). The CDR3 spells CASSQAGGGFYGYTF. The CDR3 bases are TGTGCCAGCAGCCAAGCGGGGGGGGGTTTCTATGGCTACACCTTC. The full variable domain, with the rest looked up from reference TRBV3-1 and TRBJ1-2, is DTAVSQTPKYLVTQMGNDKSIKCEQNLGHDTMYWYKQDSKKFLKIMFSYNNKELIINETVPNRFSPKSPDKAHLNLHINSLELGDSAVYFCASSQAGGGFYGYTFGSGTRLTVV.

This clonotype has just a few counts. The V and J genes are TRBV18 and TRBJ2-7; D gene uncertain. In germline, CDR1 is KGHSH, CDR2 LQKENI. The CDR3 runs 13 residues. Between the trimmed V and J ends, which lost 4 bases and 6 bases, there was a span of 13 bases. CDR3 loop: CASSLPTNIEQYF. CDR3 bases: TGTGCCAGCTCACTCCCGACGAACATCGAGCAGTACTTC.

A few counts support this clonotype. This CDR3 is CASSATGTEGPQYF. The CDR3, as DNA: TGTGCCAGCAGCGCAACCGGGACCGAGGGGCCCCAGTACTTC. The chain combines TRBV9 with TRBJ2-5; possibly TRBD1 or TRBD2 for D (5 bases each). The V end was cut by 3 bases, the J end by 9 bases, with 18 bases between. This CDR3 is built from 14 residues. Germline CDR1 is SGDLS and CDR2 is YYNGEE.

This clonotype was counted a single time. The chain recombines TRBV29-1 with TRBJ2-1; TRBD1 aligns across 10 bases. Germline CDR1 SQVTM, CDR2 ANQGSEA. The CDR3 contains 12 residues. Trimming at V came to 7 bases and at J to 8 bases, leaving 5 bases not matched to a gene. In DNA, the CDR3 is TGCAGCGCAAGACAGGGGGCGGATGAGCAGTTCTTC. It yields the protein CSARQGADEQFF.

V is TRBV20-1 and J is TRBJ2-5; either TRBD1 or TRBD2 may supply D (5 bases each). V was clipped by 0 bases and J by 5 bases, with 13 bases between them. This CDR3 has 14 amino acids. Per germline, CDR1 DFQATT and CDR2 SNEGSKA (reference sequence). In DNA form, the CDR3 reads TGCAGTGCTAGAGACTTGGGACCGGGGGAGACCCAGTACTTC. Translated: CSARDLGPGETQYF.

This clonotype was recorded at least ten times. This chain connects TRBV5-1 to TRBJ2-2; D unresolved. From germline, CDR1 is SGHRS and CDR2 YFSETQ. The CDR3 runs 12 residues. V dropped 3 bases and J dropped 7 bases, with 7 bases sitting between them. The CDR3 is CASSSVGGELFF. The CDR3 DNA follows: TGCGCCAGCAGCTCCGTTGGCGGGGAGCTGTTTTTT. Supplemented by reference TRBV5-1 and TRBJ2-2, the full variable domain reads KAGVTQTPRYLIKTRGQQVTLSCSPISGHRSVSWYQQTPGQGLQFLFEYFSETQRNKGNFPGRFSGRQFSNSRSEMNVSTLELGDSALYLCASSSVGGELFFGEGSRLTVL.

This clonotype has more than one count but fewer than ten. The J gene is TRBJ2-1, the V gene TRBV11-1; D perhaps matches TRBD2 (5 bases). The CDR3 has 14 amino acids. The V and J ends lost 5 bases and 6 bases respectively, with 14 bases between them. CDR1 and CDR2 from the germline V gene are SGHAT and FQDESV (reference sequence). This CDR3 is CASSRRTRSNEQFF. In nucleotides, the CDR3 is TGTGCCAGCAGCCGCAGGACTCGTTCCAATGAGCAGTTCTTC.

The rearrangement uses TRBV30 and TRBJ2-7; no firm D call. Deletions cut 2 bases from V and 6 bases from J, with 14 bases between. The CDR3 has 13 amino acids. The V gene's germline CDR1 is GTSNPN and CDR2 SVGIG (reference sequence). In DNA form, the CDR3 reads TGTGCCTGGAGTTATAGGGATTCGGGCGAGCAGTACTTC. It encodes CAWSYRDSGEQYF.

The genes are TRBV4-2 and TRBJ2-3; TRBD2 agrees at 8 bases. The CDR3 has 15 residues. V lost 6 bases, J lost 2 bases, and 7 bases stayed unmatched. CDR1 LGHNA and CDR2 YNFKEQ come from the germline V gene. Here the CDR3 reads CASSPTRGATDTQYF. The DNA for the CDR3 is TGTGCCAGCAGTCCAACGCGGGGGGCCACAGATACGCAGTATTTT.

This clonotype was found a few times. This rearrangement joins TRBV20-1 to TRBJ2-3; tentatively, D is TRBD1 (5 bases). The V and J ends lost 4 bases and 0 bases respectively, with 11 bases between them. There are 14 residues in the CDR3. The germline V gene encodes CDR1 DFQATT and CDR2 SNEGSKA (reference sequence). CDR3 in DNA: TGCAGTGCTACGACAGCTACTAGCACAGATACGCAGTATTTT. This sequence encodes CSATTATSTDTQYF.

The CDR3 is CATARDRASPLHF. The DNA for the CDR3 is TGTGCCACCGCACGGGACAGGGCTTCACCCCTCCACTTT. This chain joins TRBV19 and TRBJ1-6; 9 nucleotides align to TRBD1. Germline V gives CDR1 LNHDA, CDR2 SQIVND (reference sequence). The V and J ends lost 10 bases and 9 bases, in that order; junction bases with no gene match: 7. The CDR3 extends over 13 amino acids. Supplemented by reference TRBV19 and TRBJ1-6, the full variable domain reads DGGITQSPKYLFRKEGQNVTLSCEQNLNHDAMYWYRQDPGQGLRLIYYSQIVNDFQKGDIAEGYSVSREKKESFPLTVTSAQKNPTAFYLCATARDRASPLHFGNGTRLTVT.

The V call is TRBV4-3, the J call TRBJ1-1; maybe TRBD1 (5 bases). The CDR3 consists of 13 residues. Looked up from germline, CDR1 is LGHNA and CDR2 is YSLEER. The germline V and J ends were trimmed by 0 bases and 5 bases, with 7 bases remaining between them. CDR3 sequence: CASSQDEGTEAFF. DNA for the CDR3: TGCGCCAGCAGCCAAGATGAGGGGACTGAAGCTTTCTTT.

The genes are TRBV20-1 and TRBJ1-1; possibly TRBD1 for D (5 bases). This CDR3 comprises 14 residues. The germline V and J ends were trimmed by 3 bases and 0 bases, with 11 bases remaining between them. Germline assignment: CDR1 DFQATT and CDR2 SNEGSKA (reference sequence). CDR3 nucleotide sequence: TGCAGTGCTAGCCGGGGCGCGCTGAACACTGAAGCTTTCTTT. Protein: CSASRGALNTEAFF.

The V and J genes are TRBV4-2 and TRBJ1-2, with D possibly matching TRBD1 (5 bases). Trimming left V 3 bases short and J 4 bases short, with 15 bases between. This CDR3 spans 15 amino acids. In germline, CDR1 is LGHNA, CDR2 YNFKEQ. The CDR3 DNA reads TGTGCCAGCAGCCAGACCGGGGCGCTTACCTATGGCTACACCTTC. This translates into CASSQTGALTYGYTF.

This clonotype was picked up a small number of times. This chain joins TRBV4-3 and TRBJ1-1, with a weak D call TRBD1 (5 bases). CDR1 is LGHNA and CDR2 is YSLEER in the germline V gene. The CDR3 loop spans 13 amino acids. With 3 bases removed from V and 6 bases from J, the gap between germline ends came to 11 bases. The CDR3 here is CASSQYPGAEAFF. The CDR3 DNA sequence: TGCGCCAGCAGCCAGTATCCGGGGGCTGAAGCTTTCTTT.